A single sample gave rise to the 20 T cell receptor beta chains below, sequenced in a study of identical twins. TCRdb called the 5' RACE reads again in MiXCR, with one record for every CDR3 protein. The sample holds some 320,000 distinct CDR3 sequences, 9% to 15% seen once. These same data were also listed under a study on yellow fever vaccine responses in identical twins.

The sample was CD8+ T cells sorted from blood. The receptors originated from a woman under 30 in good health.

There are many counts of this clonotype. This chain joins TRBV5-5 and TRBJ2-3; D possibly corresponds to TRBD2 (5 bases). Per germline, CDR1 SGHKS and CDR2 YYEKEE (reference sequence). Trimming pared 4 bases from V and 6 bases from J, leaving 18 bases between. CDR3 size: 15 residues. This CDR3 is CASSPSRTGRDTQYF. The CDR3 DNA reads TGTGCCAGCAGCCCTTCAAGGACTGGACGGGATACGCAGTATTTT.

V is TRBV3-1 and J is TRBJ2-3; D gene ambiguous. Germline V CDR1 and CDR2: LGHDT, YNNKEL (reference sequence). This CDR3 comprises 14 residues. The germline V and J ends were trimmed by 8 bases and 0 bases, with 12 bases remaining between them. Written as DNA, the CDR3 is TGTGCCAGCTCCGAAGCATACAGCACAGATACGCAGTATTTT. Amino acid sequence: CASSEAYSTDTQYF.

This clonotype was counted at least ten times. The V gene is TRBV27, the J gene TRBJ2-1; 11 bases are shared with TRBD2. The V gene's germline CDR1 is MNHEY and CDR2 SMNVEV (reference sequence). The length of the CDR3 is 16 residues. J was trimmed by 1 base and V by 2 bases; bases with no gene match: 1. The CDR3 sequence: CASSLASGRSYNEQFF. Written as DNA, the CDR3 is TGTGCCAGCAGTTTAGCTAGCGGGAGGTCCTACAATGAGCAGTTCTTC.

V and J are TRBV15 and TRBJ1-2; D gene uncertain. Trimming removed 3 bases from V and 6 bases from J, with 14 bases in between. This CDR3 has 14 amino acids. The germline V gene encodes CDR1 LNHNV and CDR2 YYDKDF (reference sequence). The CDR3 spells CATSSQDRYHGYTF. CDR3 nucleotide sequence: TGTGCCACCAGCAGCCAAGACCGATATCATGGCTACACCTTC. The full variable domain, rest sourced from reference TRBV15 and TRBJ1-2, is DAMVIQNPRYQVTQFGKPVTLSCSQTLNHNVMYWYQQKSSQAPKLLFHYYDKDFNNEADTPDNFQSRRPNTSFCFLDIRSPGLGDTAMYLCATSSQDRYHGYTFGSGTRLTVV.

This chain joins TRBV29-1 and TRBJ2-7, with 7 positions matching TRBD2. The CDR3 loop spans 14 amino acids. The V gene's germline CDR1 is SQVTM and CDR2 ANQGSEA. V gave up 5 bases and J gave up 0 bases; unmatched junction bases: 7. The CDR3 spells CSVSMVAGSYEQYF. The CDR3, as DNA: TGCAGCGTTTCGATGGTAGCGGGCTCCTACGAGCAGTACTTC.

The sample holds a few counts of this clonotype. This sequence joins TRBV21-1 and TRBJ2-7; TRBD1 was called by the table and not checked on the DNA. TRBV21-1 is a pseudogene segment. CDR3 length: 17 residues. The CDR3 DNA reads TGTGCCAGCAGCAAAGAGGAGGGGACAGGGGGTTGCTACGAGCAGTACTTC. Its protein product is CASSKEEGTGGCYEQYF.

The chain uses TRBV19 and TRBJ2-1, with TRBD2 as a possible D gene (6 bases). Deletions cut 5 bases from V and 7 bases from J, with 12 bases between. Germline V CDR1 and CDR2: LNHDA, SQIVND (reference sequence). This CDR3 has 13 residues. The CDR3 DNA follows: TGTGCCAGTAGTTCGGGAGTGTTGAATGAGCAGTTCTTC. Residues: CASSSGVLNEQFF.

The chain joins TRBV5-1 to TRBJ2-7; D gene unclear. The V gene lost 6 bases and the J gene lost 5 bases, with 9 bases spanning the gap. The CDR3 loop spans 11 amino acids. From germline, CDR1 is SGHRS and CDR2 YFSETQ. The CDR3 DNA reads TGCGCCAGCAACGAGGACCACGAGCAGTACTTC. Translated: CASNEDHEQYF.

This chain uses TRBV2 with TRBJ2-5; D is undetermined. This CDR3 contains 13 residues. The ends were cut back, 3 bases at V and 5 bases at J, with 10 bases in the middle. From germline, CDR1 is SNHLY and CDR2 FYNNEI. Here the CDR3 reads CASSDASTETQYF. The DNA for the CDR3 is TGTGCCAGCAGTGATGCCTCGACTGAGACCCAGTACTTC.

This clonotype was recorded at least ten times. V is TRBV19 and J is TRBJ1-1; D possibly corresponds to TRBD1 (5 bases). This CDR3 is 13 amino acids long. V was pared by 1 base and J by 5 bases, with 8 bases between. Germline lookup yields CDR1 LNHDA and CDR2 SQIVND (reference sequence). The CDR3 bases are TGTGCCAGTAGTATAGCAGGGTGGACTGAAGCTTTCTTT. It codes for CASSIAGWTEAFF.

This clonotype appeared a few times. The chain combines TRBV12-3 or TRBV12-4 with TRBJ2-2; 10 nucleotides line up with TRBD2. The trim removed 3 bases at V and 0 bases at J, leaving 7 bases unmatched. This CDR3 region has 18 residues. CDR3 in DNA: TGTGCCAGCAGTTTTCTAAGCGGGAGGGCCTCGAACACCGGGGAGCTGTTTTTT. Translation gives CASSFLSGRASNTGELFF.

This sequence joins TRBV7-9 and TRBJ1-1; D unclear. Trimming cost V 4 bases and J 7 bases, with 19 bases left between them. The CDR3 runs to 15 residues. CDR1 and CDR2 from the germline V gene are SEHNR and FQNEAQ (reference sequence). The DNA of the CDR3 is TGTGCCAGCAGCTCCCCCAACCATTCTGGTTATGAAGCTTTCTTT. Translation: CASSSPNHSGYEAFF.

This clonotype was counted a few times. The CDR3 nucleotides are TGCGCCAGCAACCCCCTAGGAATAGCGGGAGAGGGAGAGCAGTACTTC. It yields the protein CASNPLGIAGEGEQYF. V usage is TRBV5-1 and J usage is TRBJ2-7, with 9 bases aligning to TRBD2. The CDR3 length is 16 residues. V shed 6 bases and J 7 bases; nucleotides not matched to a gene: 17. Germline CDR1 is SGHRS and CDR2 is YFSETQ. The variable domain in full, with the rest retrieved from reference TRBV5-1 and TRBJ2-7, is KAGVTQTPRYLIKTRGQQVTLSCSPISGHRSVSWYQQTPGQGLQFLFEYFSETQRNKGNFPGRFSGRQFSNSRSEMNVSTLELGDSALYLCASNPLGIAGEGEQYFGPGTRLTVT.

This clonotype appeared many times. The chain uses TRBV12-3 or TRBV12-4 and TRBJ1-4; no clear D gene. Trimming removed 5 bases from V and 14 bases from J, with 18 bases in between. The CDR3 spans 13 residues. DNA for the CDR3: TGTGCCAGCAGTGCCGGGTTCCTTGATGGGCTGTTTTTT. It yields the protein CASSAGFLDGLFF.

This clonotype was counted at least ten times. The CDR3 loop is CAISEFFFGGSRDNEQFF. CDR3 coding DNA: TGTGCCATCAGTGAGTTTTTTTTCGGCGGGTCCCGAGACAATGAGCAGTTCTTC. The chain joins TRBV10-3 to TRBJ2-1; a possible D gene is TRBD2 (5 bases). This CDR3 is 18 amino acids long. In germline, CDR1 is ENHRY, CDR2 SYGVKD. Trimming took 1 base from V and 5 from J, leaving 21 bases between them.

The rearrangement uses TRBV6-2 or TRBV6-3 and TRBJ2-1; D unresolved. The germline V gene has CDR1 MNHEY and CDR2 SVGEGT. V shed 5 bases and J shed 14 bases, with 16 bases lying between them. The CDR3 contains 12 residues. This CDR3 is CASSARQLSEFF. As DNA, the CDR3 is TGTGCCAGCAGTGCCCGTCAGTTATCCGAGTTCTTC.

This clonotype was recorded a few times. This chain links TRBV2 with TRBJ2-7; D possibly corresponds to TRBD2 (5 bases). The V gene lost 6 bases and the J gene lost 2 bases, with 17 bases spanning the gap. Germline values: CDR1 SNHLY, CDR2 FYNNEI. The CDR3 consists of 15 residues. The CDR3 DNA is TGTGCCAGCAGGGAGTATGCGGGCAAGGCCTACGAGCAGTACTTC. Translating it yields CASREYAGKAYEQYF.

This clonotype was seen only a few times. The V and J genes are TRBV6-1 and TRBJ1-1; D unclear. Germline loops: CDR1 MNHNS, CDR2 SASEGT. Trimming cost V 7 bases and J 1 base, with 10 bases left between them. The CDR3 runs to 13 residues. CDR3: CASTLSENTEAFF. CDR3 sequence (DNA): TGTGCCAGCACCCTCAGCGAGAACACTGAAGCTTTCTTT.

This sequence joins TRBV7-9 and TRBJ2-5; maybe TRBD2 (6 bases). Trimming took 5 bases from V and 1 from J, leaving 11 bases between them. This CDR3 region has 14 residues. CDR1 is SEHNR, CDR2 FQNEAQ, per germline (reference sequence). CDR3 sequence: CASSASGLQETQYF. The CDR3 coding sequence is TGTGCCAGCAGCGCCTCGGGACTCCAAGAGACCCAGTACTTC.

The V call is TRBV7-9, the J call TRBJ2-6; unclear D gene. V dropped 4 bases and J dropped 1 base, with 8 bases sitting between them. This CDR3 is built from 15 residues. The V gene's germline CDR1 is SEHNR and CDR2 FQNEAQ (reference sequence). The CDR3 loop reads CASSYSYSGANVLTF. CDR3 in DNA: TGTGCCAGCAGCTACAGTTATTCTGGGGCCAACGTCCTGACTTTC. Variable domain in full (rest from reference TRBV7-9 and TRBJ2-6): DTGVSQNPRHKITKRGQNVTFRCDPISEHNRLYWYRQTLGQGPEFLTYFQNEAQLEKSRLLSDRFSAERPKGSFSTLEIQRTEQGDSAMYLCASSYSYSGANVLTFGAGSRLTVL.